The rows below give T cell receptor beta chains drawn from one sample of a study of T cell repertoires in cytomegalovirus infection. TCRdb independently ran MiXCR on the reads; one entry per CDR3 protein. Altogether 150,000 to 200,000 distinct CDR3 sequences are present, roughly 14% being singletons, with the ten largest covering 27%. The sequencing sample was made of PBMCs. These receptors were taken from a human donor in good health (CMV status not recorded). Some clones in this sample may be carry-over from other donors' samples. Each CDR3 is given with its conserved first and last residue. D genes are given only for firm matches. The listing skips clone size in some rows; elsewhere it reads once, few, many or a size class.

clone size,J gene,D gene,V gene,CDR3 protein,CDR3 DNA
many,TRBJ1-2,TRBD1,TRBV6-2/TRBV6-3,CASSPAGGHLANYGYTF,TGTGCCAGCAGCCCCGCAGGGGGACATCTGGCTAACTATGGCTACACCTTC
few,TRBJ1-2,-,TRBV29-1,CSVEVGRNYGYTF,TGCAGCGTTGAAGTCGGACGGAACTATGGCTACACCTTC
many,TRBJ2-7,-,TRBV7-2,CASSFTGTNEQYF,TGTGCCAGCAGCTTTACCGGGACAAACGAGCAGTACTTC
-,TRBJ1-5,-,TRBV20-1,CSARDMGELEPQHF,TGCAGTGCTAGAGATATGGGGGAATTAGAGCCCCAGCATTTT
-,TRBJ2-1,-,TRBV7-9,CASSLDNRTPPGRALQFF,TGTGCCAGCAGCTTAGACAACCGCACCCCGCCCGGCCGGGCTCTCCAGTTCTTC
many,TRBJ2-7,-,TRBV6-1,CASTGSYEQYF,TGTGCCAGCACAGGGTCCTACGAGCAGTACTTC
-,TRBJ2-7,TRBD2,TRBV10-3,CATSGGLAGSLYEQYF,TGTGCCACCAGTGGGGGACTAGCGGGATCCCTCTACGAGCAGTACTTC
-,TRBJ1-6,-,TRBV5-1,CASSWGNSPLHF,TGCGCCAGCAGCTGGGGCAATTCACCCCTCCACTTT
-,TRBJ2-1,TRBD1,TRBV6-2/TRBV6-3,CASSYTGQGYDEQFF,TGTGCCAGCAGTTACACCGGACAGGGCTACGATGAGCAGTTCTTC
-,TRBJ2-7,-,TRBV6-1,CASSEFGGINRDPYEQYF,TGTGCCAGCAGTGAATTTGGAGGGATCAACCGGGACCCCTACGAGCAGTACTTC
few,TRBJ1-1,-,TRBV6-4,CASSAKGNTEAFF,TGTGCCAGCAGTGCAAAGGGGAACACTGAAGCTTTCTTT
few,TRBJ1-2,-,TRBV7-2,CASSRGRVNYGYTF,TGTGCCAGCAGCAGGGGCCGGGTTAACTATGGCTACACCTTC
-,TRBJ1-4,-,TRBV7-9,CASSPPAGEKLFF,TGTGCCAGCAGCCCCCCGGCTGGTGAAAAACTGTTTTTT
-,TRBJ1-1,-,TRBV6-5,CASSYFGGGMNTEAFF,TGTGCCAGCAGTTACTTTGGGGGCGGCATGAACACTGAAGCTTTCTTT
many,TRBJ2-7,-,TRBV29-1,CSVALSVRGYEQYF,TGCAGCGTTGCCCTCTCAGTCAGGGGTTACGAGCAGTACTTC
-,TRBJ2-4,TRBD1,TRBV12-3/TRBV12-4,CASSLSQGALVKNIQYF,TGTGCCAGCAGTTTGTCCCAGGGGGCTCTTGTCAAAAACATTCAGTACTTC
many,TRBJ2-7,-,TRBV7-2,CASSSWDKRYEQYF,TGTGCCAGCAGCTCTTGGGACAAACGATACGAGCAGTACTTC
-,TRBJ2-7,-,TRBV28,CASSLLPYEQYF,TGTGCCAGCAGTCTCCTTCCCTACGAGCAGTACTTC
few,TRBJ1-2,-,TRBV6-2/TRBV6-3,CASSPSGGGRDYGYTF,TGTGCCAGCAGTCCATCCGGCGGAGGGCGTGACTATGGCTACACCTTC
many,TRBJ2-2,-,TRBV7-9,CASSLFASQSRSTGELFF,TGTGCCAGCAGCTTATTTGCTAGTCAGTCTCGGAGCACCGGGGAGCTGTTTTTT
-,TRBJ1-1,-,TRBV18,CASSPVRNAEAFF,TGTGCCAGCTCACCCGTAAGGAACGCTGAAGCTTTCTTT
many,TRBJ1-2,TRBD1,TRBV7-2,CASSEPGGGYTF,TGTGCCAGCAGCGAACCAGGGGGTGGCTACACCTTC
-,TRBJ1-2,TRBD1,TRBV7-9,CASSLDPGTERGSF,TGTGCCAGCAGCTTAGACCCCGGGACAGAAAGAGGATCCTTC
-,TRBJ2-7,-,TRBV28,CASSERDEQYF,TGTGCCAGCAGCGAAAGGGACGAGCAGTACTTC
few,TRBJ1-1,-,TRBV4-3,CASSQESGRIRAFF,TGCGCCAGCAGCCAAGAGAGTGGGCGCATCAGGGCTTTCTTT
-,TRBJ1-1,-,TRBV13,CASSPGPWNTEAFF,TGTGCCAGCAGCCCCGGACCGTGGAACACTGAAGCTTTCTTT
few,TRBJ1-4,TRBD1,TRBV20-1,CSASRTGSATNEKLFF,TGCAGTGCCAGCCGGACAGGGTCGGCAACTAATGAAAAACTGTTTTTT
-,TRBJ1-1,-,TRBV5-1,CASSGSTGGITEAFF,TGCGCCAGCAGCGGGTCGACAGGAGGGATCACTGAAGCTTTCTTT
-,TRBJ1-2,TRBD1,TRBV20-1,CSARPGQGARGYTF,TGCAGTGCACGCCCCGGACAGGGGGCGCGGGGCTACACCTTC
few,TRBJ1-1,-,TRBV12-3/TRBV12-4,CASSLYRQVTEAFF,TGTGCCAGCAGTTTATACAGACAGGTCACTGAAGCTTTCTTT
few,TRBJ2-3,-,TRBV20-1,CSARVPGTDTQYF,TGCAGTGCTAGAGTGCCGGGGACAGATACGCAGTATTTT
many,TRBJ1-2,TRBD1,TRBV7-9,CASSPGTASGYTF,TGTGCCAGCAGCCCAGGGACAGCATCTGGCTACACCTTC
many,TRBJ2-5,TRBD2,TRBV24-1,CATSGAGGGKETQYF,TGTGCCACCAGTGGAGCGGGGGGCGGGAAAGAGACCCAGTACTTC
-,TRBJ1-5,TRBD1,TRBV2,CASKLWTGKYQPQHF,TGTGCCAGCAAACTTTGGACAGGAAAATATCAGCCCCAGCATTTT
many,TRBJ2-7,TRBD1,TRBV7-2,CASSFPGQTYEQYF,TGTGCCAGCAGCTTTCCGGGACAGACCTACGAGCAGTACTTC
few,TRBJ2-7,-,TRBV14,CASSQDFGPGGRSSYEQYF,TGTGCCAGCAGCCAAGATTTTGGGCCTGGGGGCAGGAGCTCCTACGAGCAGTACTTC
many,TRBJ2-7,-,TRBV7-3,CASSLRQNYEQYF,TGTGCCAGCAGCTTAAGGCAGAATTACGAGCAGTACTTC